This TCR beta chain was obtained from a study of graft-versus-host responses after intestinal transplantation. As for this clone: Its antigen remains unknown.

Using immunoSEQ multiplex PCR, the repertoire was profiled, and TCRdb retains in-frame clones only, with some absent. The sample consists of some 90,000 clones, around 90% of them appearing once. Trimming pared 6 bases from V and 3 bases from J, leaving 15 bases between. The CDR3 consists of 14 residues. The germline V gene has CDR1 LNHDA and CDR2 SQIVND (reference sequence). This TCR came from a human donor who received an intestinal transplant. This sample comprised unstimulated CD4+ T cells sorted from spleen or lymph node cells, obtained before intestinal transplant. The chain joins TRBV19 to TRBJ2-7, with D maybe TRBD1 (5 bases). Written as DNA, the CDR3 is TGTGCCAGTAGCGTCACAGGCAAACTCTACGAGCAGTACTTC. It codes for CASSVTGKLYEQYF.